The entry that follows covers one T cell receptor beta chain sequence. This entry comes from a study of T cells in Graves' hyperthyroidism and ophthalmopathy. From germline, CDR1 is ENHRY and CDR2 SYGVKD. This CDR3 is built from 13 residues. Trimming shortened V by 3 bases and J by 1 base, and 3 bases separated the two germline ends. Amplification yielded TCR beta CDR3 regions, with RNA transcripts as the source. First-round RT-PCR targeting the TCR CDR3 was performed with the HTBI primer set. One entry per CDR3 protein results from TCRdb running MiXCR on the multiplex PCR reads. Of roughly 300,000 distinct CDR3 sequences in the sample, 15% to 20% were seen once.

This receptor was identified in a woman aged 50 to 65 with Graves' hyperthyroidism. The source material was blood. The chain is built from TRBV10-3 and TRBJ2-2; D is undetermined. Here the CDR3 DNA reads TGTGCCATCAGTGATCAGAACACCGGGGAGCTGTTTTTT. This encodes CAISDQNTGELFF.